This T cell receptor beta chain was identified during a study of blood T cell repertoires in COVID-19. For the study at large: Donors in the United States, Italy and Spain gave samples during acute or convalescent COVID-19. Sources were T cells, B-cell-depleted T cells, or PBMCs; the material itself was cDNA or gDNA.

This clone has a single count. The authors' processing: Quantification of nucleated cells was approximated via reference gene primer amplification. Data came from immunoSEQ multiplex PCR; TCRdb stores just in-frame clones and leaves some out. V and J calls and clone size are those listed in that table; D and trimming were worked out from the DNA. The sample shows a few hundred thousand clones, 80% to 90% of them seen only once. This sequence originates from a young man who had recovered from COVID-19. What was sequenced was peripheral blood.

CDR3 loop: CASSSDGVTNEKLFF. CDR3 DNA sequence: TGTGCCAGCAGTTCTGACGGGGTAACTAATGAAAAACTGTTTTTT. J is TRBJ1-4 and V is TRBV5-4, with D unclear. V was trimmed by 5 bases and J by 1 base, leaving 12 bases between them. CDR1 is SGHNT, CDR2 YYREEE, per germline (reference sequence). The CDR3 is made up of 15 amino acids.